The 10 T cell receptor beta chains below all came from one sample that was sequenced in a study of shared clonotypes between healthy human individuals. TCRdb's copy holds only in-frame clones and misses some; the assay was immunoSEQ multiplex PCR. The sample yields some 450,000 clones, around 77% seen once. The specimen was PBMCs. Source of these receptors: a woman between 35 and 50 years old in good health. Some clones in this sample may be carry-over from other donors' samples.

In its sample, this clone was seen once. In nucleotides, the CDR3 is TGTGCCAGCAGCTTAAGGACAGGGGGTCCCGGGGAGCTGTTTTTT. As protein: CASSLRTGGPGELFF. The rearrangement uses TRBV7-3 and TRBJ2-2; 10 bases agree with TRBD1. This CDR3 is built from 15 residues. Germline loops: CDR1 SGHTA, CDR2 FQGTGA. Trimming removed 1 base from V and 6 bases from J; junction bases left unmatched: 2.

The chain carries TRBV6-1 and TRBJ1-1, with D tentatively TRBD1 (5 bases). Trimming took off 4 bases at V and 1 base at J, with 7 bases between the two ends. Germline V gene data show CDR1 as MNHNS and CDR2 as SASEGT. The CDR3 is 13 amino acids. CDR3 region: CASSARGNTEAFF. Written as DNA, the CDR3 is TGTGCCAGCAGTGCAAGGGGGAACACTGAAGCTTTCTTT.

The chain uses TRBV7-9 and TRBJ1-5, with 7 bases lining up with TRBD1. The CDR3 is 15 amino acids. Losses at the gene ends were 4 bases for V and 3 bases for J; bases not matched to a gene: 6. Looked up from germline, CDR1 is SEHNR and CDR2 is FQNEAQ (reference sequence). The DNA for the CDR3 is TGTGCCAGCAGCTCGACAGGGTCTATCAATCAGCCCCAGCATTTT. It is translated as CASSSTGSINQPQHF.

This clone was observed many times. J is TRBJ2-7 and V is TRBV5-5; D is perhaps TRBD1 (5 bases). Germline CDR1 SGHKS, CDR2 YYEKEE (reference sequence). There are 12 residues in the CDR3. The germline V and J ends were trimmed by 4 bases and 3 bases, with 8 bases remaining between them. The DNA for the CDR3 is TGTGCCAGCAGCCGACAGTTCTACGAGCAGTACTTC. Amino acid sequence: CASSRQFYEQYF.

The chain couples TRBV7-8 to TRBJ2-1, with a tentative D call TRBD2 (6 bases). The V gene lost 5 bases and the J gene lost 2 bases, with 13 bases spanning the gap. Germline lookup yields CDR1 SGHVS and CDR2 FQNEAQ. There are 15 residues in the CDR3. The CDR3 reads CASSEGGGAYNEQFF. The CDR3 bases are TGTGCCAGCAGCGAGGGCGGCGGGGCCTACAATGAGCAGTTCTTC.

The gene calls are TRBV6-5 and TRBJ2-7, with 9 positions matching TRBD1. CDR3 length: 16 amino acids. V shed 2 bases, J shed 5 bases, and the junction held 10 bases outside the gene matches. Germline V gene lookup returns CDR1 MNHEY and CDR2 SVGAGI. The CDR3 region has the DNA TGTGCCAGCAGTTACCGCTACAACAGGGGGCTCAACGAGCAGTACTTC. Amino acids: CASSYRYNRGLNEQYF.

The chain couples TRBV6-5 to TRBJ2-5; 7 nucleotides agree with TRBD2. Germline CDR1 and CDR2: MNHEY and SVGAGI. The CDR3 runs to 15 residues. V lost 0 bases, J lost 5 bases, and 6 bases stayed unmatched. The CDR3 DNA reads TGTGCCAGCAGTTACTCGAGGCGGGAGTGGGAGACCCAGTACTTC. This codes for CASSYSRREWETQYF.

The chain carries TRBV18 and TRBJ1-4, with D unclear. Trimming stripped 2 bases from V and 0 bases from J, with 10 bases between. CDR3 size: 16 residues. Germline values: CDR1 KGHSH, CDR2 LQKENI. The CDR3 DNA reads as TGTGCCAGCTCACCATGGTCCTCTGCAACTAATGAAAAACTGTTTTTT. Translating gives CASSPWSSATNEKLFF.

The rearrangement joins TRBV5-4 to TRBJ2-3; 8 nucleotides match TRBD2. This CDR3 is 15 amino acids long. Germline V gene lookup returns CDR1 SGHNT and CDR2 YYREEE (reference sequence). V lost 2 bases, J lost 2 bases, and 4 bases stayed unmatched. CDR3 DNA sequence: TGTGCCAGCAGCTTAAGCGGGAGAGACACAGATACGCAGTATTTT. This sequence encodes CASSLSGRDTDTQYF.

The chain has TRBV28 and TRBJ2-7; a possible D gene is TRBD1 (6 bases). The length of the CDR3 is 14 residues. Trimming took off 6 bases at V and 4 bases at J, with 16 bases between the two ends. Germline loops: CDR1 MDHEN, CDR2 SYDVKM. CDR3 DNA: TGTGCCAGCAGCATACCTACAGGGTGGTACGAGCAGTACTTC. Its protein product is CASSIPTGWYEQYF.